This entry is about one TCR beta chain. Its antigen is still unknown. This CDR3 has 20 amino acids. The ends lost 2 bases at V and 1 base at J; junction bases unmatched: 16. Germline V CDR1 and CDR2: MNHEY, SMNVEV (reference sequence). The data were obtained in a study of beta chain features in type 1 diabetes. Findings and limits, study-wide: In the patient group, naive, central memory and Treg TCRB repertoires seemed more alike than in the healthy donor group.

Expressed TCRB transcripts got sequenced, as all isolated RNA was reverse transcribed. Sequencing was performed with immunoSEQ multiplex PCR; in TCRdb, only in-frame clones are kept and a portion is missing. Found here are 600,000 to 650,000 clones, around 15% of them singletons; the top ten hold about 0.093%. This chain connects TRBV27 to TRBJ2-4; TRBD1 agrees at 8 bases. Sequences were obtained from naive CD4+ T cells from blood. The receptor comes from a man younger than 30 in good health. The CDR3 DNA sequence: TGTGCCAGCAGTTTAGGCCGGCGACAGGGGTTACGAGTCGCCAAAAACATTCAGTACTTC. This codes for CASSLGRRQGLRVAKNIQYF.